This T cell receptor beta chain comes out of a study of PD-L1 blockade in urothelial cancer. Study-level background: Individuals in the cohort had been given 0 to 3 earlier chemotherapy regimens. Analyzed time points were 3 weeks (second dose) and 6 weeks after therapy began. Study outcomes and limitations: The study found that durable-benefit patients expanded tumor-associated blood clones more at 3 weeks. Patients with below-median pretreatment blood clonality survived longer.

TCRdb's table, derived via immunoSEQ multiplex PCR, lists solely in-frame clones and lacks some. This sample has about 29,000 clones; approximately 86% occur once, and the top ten carry around 1.9%. As for this clone: Its antigen remains unidentified.

The receptor was derived from a man aged 45 to 65 with urothelial cancer. Sequenced here: PBMCs, sampled around atezolizumab (anti-PD-L1) treatment.

The CDR3 DNA reads TGTGCCAGCAGTTCCCGGACTAGCGGGAGATTCAGAGAGACCCAGTACTTC. This encodes CASSSRTSGRFRETQYF. This chain links TRBV27 with TRBJ2-5, with 13 bases lining up with TRBD2. Germline loops: CDR1 MNHEY, CDR2 SMNVEV (reference sequence). CDR3 size: 17 residues. The ends lost 4 bases at V and 4 bases at J; junction bases unmatched: 9.